Each of the 20 T cell receptor beta chains below was sequenced from the same sample in a study of cytomegalovirus exposure and HLA in healthy donors. A multiplex PCR was run with 60 Vbeta primers and 13 Jbeta primers. Some clones are missing from TCRdb's copy, which holds only in-frame ones; the method was immunoSEQ multiplex PCR. The sample includes around 140,000 clones, roughly 78% of them seen just once. The specimen was PBMCs. All receptors come from a female donor in good health and CMV-seronegative.

The chain links TRBV2 to TRBJ1-1, with 8 bases identical to TRBD1. The CDR3 runs 14 residues. V gave up 5 bases and J gave up 5 bases; unmatched junction bases: 7. Germline V gene data show CDR1 as SNHLY and CDR2 as FYNNEI. CDR3 bases: TGTGCCAGCAGTATAACAGGGGGTGGGACTGAAGCTTTCTTT. It yields the protein CASSITGGGTEAFF.

The V gene is TRBV2, the J gene TRBJ1-5; no definite D call. CDR1 and CDR2 from the germline V gene are SNHLY and FYNNEI. V lost 8 bases and J 2 bases, leaving 31 bases between the germline ends. This CDR3 contains 20 residues. The CDR3 is CASEPWAAKDGSRGNQPQHF. The CDR3, as DNA: TGTGCCAGCGAACCATGGGCCGCTAAGGACGGATCGAGGGGCAATCAGCCCCAGCATTTT.

This chain connects TRBV29-1 to TRBJ1-1; the match to TRBD1 covers 10 bases. CDR1 and CDR2 (germline): SQVTM, ANQGSEA. The CDR3 contains 17 residues. Losses at the gene ends were 5 bases for V and 0 bases for J; bases not matched to a gene: 12. In DNA, the CDR3 is TGCAGCGTTACTCCCTGGACAGGGGGGGCTATGAACACTGAAGCTTTCTTT. It encodes CSVTPWTGGAMNTEAFF.

The rearrangement links TRBV19 to TRBJ2-5; the match to TRBD2 covers 12 bases. The CDR3 has 14 amino acids. J lost 6 bases, V lost 8 bases, and 7 bases had no gene match. Looked up from germline, CDR1 is LNHDA and CDR2 is SQIVND (reference sequence). The CDR3 loop is CASGLAGGQKTQYF. The DNA of the CDR3 is TGTGCCAGTGGCCTAGCGGGGGGGCAGAAGACCCAGTACTTC.

The V gene is TRBV9, the J gene TRBJ2-3; 11 nucleotides align to TRBD2. This CDR3 is built from 14 residues. Trimming at V came to 5 bases and at J to 5 bases, leaving 4 bases not matched to a gene. Germline V gives CDR1 SGDLS, CDR2 YYNGEE. CDR3 region: CASSRLAGLDTQYF. DNA for the CDR3: TGTGCCAGCAGTCGACTAGCGGGGTTAGATACGCAGTATTTT.

The chain uses TRBV6-1 and TRBJ1-6, with unresolved D. This CDR3 is built from 14 residues. With 8 bases removed from V and 8 bases from J, the gap between germline ends came to 16 bases. Germline CDR1 is MNHNS and CDR2 is SASEGT. Written as DNA, the CDR3 is TGTGCCAGCTCTACCGGGGTAGGTTATTCACCCCTCCACTTT. Translating gives CASSTGVGYSPLHF.

V and J are TRBV7-2 and TRBJ2-3; TRBD2 is a possible D gene (5 bases). V was shortened by 11 bases and J by 4 bases, with 16 bases between the two germline ends. Per the germline V gene, CDR1 is SGHTA and CDR2 is FQGNSA. The CDR3 extends over 13 amino acids. CDR3 protein: CASGVRRPDTQYF. The CDR3 DNA reads TGTGCCTCTGGGGTCCGGAGGCCAGATACGCAGTATTTT.

The chain combines TRBV7-8 with TRBJ2-1; the match to TRBD2 covers 7 bases. The CDR3 is made up of 15 amino acids. With V trimmed by 6 bases and J by 1 base, 6 bases remained unmatched. Germline V CDR1 and CDR2: SGHVS, FQNEAQ. The chain's CDR3 is CASRVTGGSYNEQFF. DNA of the CDR3: TGTGCCAGCAGGGTGACGGGGGGATCCTACAATGAGCAGTTCTTC.

The chain employs TRBV5-1 and TRBJ2-3; D unresolved. The length of the CDR3 is 15 residues. Trimming removed 0 bases at V and 2 bases at J, with 10 bases between. Germline lookup yields CDR1 SGHRS and CDR2 YFSETQ. For the CDR3, the DNA is TGCGCCAGCAGCTTGGCCGGAGTAGACACAGATACGCAGTATTTT. Protein: CASSLAGVDTDTQYF.

The chain carries TRBV6-1 and TRBJ1-2; 7 positions agree with TRBD1. The CDR3 has 16 residues. Germline loops: CDR1 MNHNS, CDR2 SASEGT. V lost 2 bases to trimming and J lost 8 bases; unmatched junction nucleotides: 14. Here the CDR3 reads CASSEQPGQLLAGYTF. The CDR3 DNA is TGTGCCAGCAGTGAACAACCGGGACAGCTCTTGGCAGGCTACACCTTC.

The chain combines TRBV7-2 with TRBJ1-1, with D tentatively TRBD1 (5 bases). V was trimmed by 5 bases and J by 6 bases, leaving 13 bases between them. Germline loops: CDR1 SGHTA, CDR2 FQGNSA. This CDR3 is built from 13 residues. DNA of the CDR3: TGTGCCAGCAGCCCGACCAGGGTGCCTGAAGCTTTCTTT. Amino acid sequence: CASSPTRVPEAFF.

This clone was seen only once. This chain connects TRBV19 to TRBJ1-2, with 7 bases matching TRBD1. CDR3 length: 12 amino acids. V gave up 4 bases and J gave up 10 bases; unmatched junction bases: 6. CDR1 and CDR2 (germline): LNHDA, SQIVND (reference sequence). CDR3 region: CASSTIDRDYTF. In DNA form, the CDR3 reads TGTGCCAGTAGTACCATCGACAGGGACTACACCTTC.

V and J are TRBV10-3 and TRBJ1-1; perhaps TRBD1 as D (5 bases). Per the germline V gene, CDR1 is ENHRY and CDR2 is SYGVKD. Trimming left V 6 bases short and J 4 bases short, with 6 bases between. CDR3 length: 11 amino acids. The CDR3 loop is CAIRGATEAFF. The CDR3 bases are TGTGCCATCAGAGGGGCCACTGAAGCTTTCTTT.

This clone is a singleton in its sample. The V call is TRBV6-1, the J call TRBJ1-2; TRBD1 matches 12 bases. CDR1 and CDR2 from the germline V gene are MNHNS and SASEGT. The CDR3 extends over 15 amino acids. J lost 6 bases, V lost 3 bases, and 5 bases had no gene match. The CDR3 sequence: CASSEAGTGGHGYTF. For the CDR3, the DNA is TGTGCCAGCAGTGAGGCCGGGACAGGGGGCCATGGCTACACCTTC.

This clone was observed once. This chain links TRBV10-2 with TRBJ1-5, with TRBD1 identical over 11 bases. CDR1 and CDR2 from the germline V gene are WSHSY and SAAADI. V lost 6 bases and J lost 2; bases outside the gene matches: 15. The CDR3 loop spans 19 amino acids. The CDR3 coding sequence is TGCGCCAGCAGAATGATTCGGACAGGGGGCTACCACGGCAATCAGCCCCAGCATTTT. Translation gives CASRMIRTGGYHGNQPQHF.

This rearrangement joins TRBV11-1 to TRBJ1-1, with D possibly matching TRBD1 (5 bases). Per the germline V gene, CDR1 is SGHAT and CDR2 is FQDESV (reference sequence). V was shortened by 2 bases and J by 0 bases, with 10 bases between the two germline ends. The length of the CDR3 is 15 residues. CDR3: CASSLTQGMNTEAFF. CDR3 sequence (DNA): TGTGCCAGCAGCTTAACCCAGGGTATGAACACTGAAGCTTTCTTT.

The rearrangement uses TRBV27 and TRBJ2-2, with a weak D call TRBD2 (5 bases). Trimming cost V 5 bases and J 1 base, with 14 bases left between them. Germline V gives CDR1 MNHEY, CDR2 SMNVEV (reference sequence). The CDR3 covers 16 residues. The CDR3 sequence: CASSLAGGLNTGELFF. The CDR3 nucleotides read TGTGCCAGCAGTCTGGCGGGTGGTTTGAACACCGGGGAGCTGTTTTTT.

V and J are TRBV27 and TRBJ2-5; D gene unclear. Trimming shortened V by 3 bases and J by 2 bases, and 10 bases separated the two germline ends. This CDR3 comprises 14 residues. The germline gives CDR1 MNHEY, CDR2 SMNVEV (reference sequence). CDR3 sequence reads: CASSFEQIQETQYF. The DNA for the CDR3 is TGTGCCAGCAGTTTTGAACAGATACAAGAGACCCAGTACTTC.

The genes are TRBV5-1 and TRBJ1-1; 7 bases are a match to TRBD1. The CDR3 is 19 residues long. Germline lookup yields CDR1 SGHRS and CDR2 YFSETQ. Germline trimming cut 3 bases from V and 6 bases from J; bases unmatched to any gene: 23. The CDR3 DNA sequence: TGCGCCAGCAGCTCTAGACCGGGACAGATCACTCTCGGAGGCCCTGAAGCTTTCTTT. This gives the protein CASSSRPGQITLGGPEAFF.

This clone was detected once. The chain joins TRBV5-1 to TRBJ2-5; 7 nucleotides align to TRBD1. Matching the DNA end better, TRBJ2-7 makes the J call doubtful. From germline, CDR1 is SGHRS and CDR2 YFSETQ. The CDR3 runs 14 residues. The CDR3 spells CASSLPTGLDEQYF. Written as DNA, the CDR3 is TGCGCCAGCAGCCTACCGACAGGGTTAGACGAGCAGTACTTC.